Listed below are T cell receptor beta chains from one sample, sequenced in a study of T cell clones after liver transplantation. The protocol was immunoSEQ multiplex PCR, while the TCRdb copy is restricted to in-frame clones and leaves out a portion. This table holds some 7,900 clones, 80% found once. Sequences were derived from CD8+ T cells from blood, sampled before liver transplant. These receptors all come from a human donor who received a liver transplant. Each CDR3 is given with its conserved first and last residue. A D gene is named only where the DNA matches it firmly. Part of the rows lack a size; the others show once, few, many or a class for expanded clones.

clone_size,v_call,j_call,d_call,cdr3_aa,cdr3_nt
NA,TRBV11-2,TRBJ2-4,NA,CASSPGTTLAKNIQYF,TGTGCCAGCAGCCCCGGGACAACCCTAGCCAAAAACATTCAGTACTTC
NA,TRBV18,TRBJ2-3,NA,CASSPVSSTDTQYF,TGTGCCAGCTCACCTGTGAGTAGCACAGATACGCAGTATTTT
NA,TRBV6-6,TRBJ2-1,NA,CASSYLVQGKEQFF,TGTGCCAGCAGTTACTTAGTGCAGGGAAAGGAGCAGTTCTTC
medium-sized,TRBV9,TRBJ1-3,TRBD1,CASSTEGTAGNTIYF,TGTGCCAGCAGCACGGAGGGGACAGCTGGAAACACCATATATTTT
NA,TRBV14,TRBJ2-1,TRBD2,CASSLSGVGYNEQFF,TGTGCCAGCAGCCTCAGCGGGGTCGGGTACAATGAGCAGTTCTTC
NA,TRBV7-9,TRBJ2-5,NA,CASSLAGGLETQYF,TGTGCCAGCAGCTTAGCGGGGGGGCTGGAGACCCAGTACTTC
NA,TRBV18,TRBJ1-5,TRBD1,CASSPQDREGNQPQHF,TGTGCCAGCTCACCACAAGACAGGGAGGGCAATCAGCCCCAGCATTTT
few,TRBV4-1,TRBJ1-5,TRBD1,CASSQKAGGLDQPQHF,TGCGCCAGCAGCCAGAAAGCAGGGGGCCTTGATCAGCCCCAGCATTTT
NA,TRBV7-6,TRBJ2-3,NA,CASSPEPDGADTQYF,TGTGCCAGCAGCCCCGAGCCCGATGGAGCAGATACGCAGTATTTT
NA,TRBV19,TRBJ2-5,NA,CASSASGHQETQYF,TGTGCCAGTAGTGCCTCGGGTCACCAAGAGACCCAGTACTTC
NA,TRBV27,TRBJ2-7,NA,CASRDGGKGYEQYF,TGTGCCAGCAGGGATGGGGGGAAAGGCTACGAGCAGTACTTC